Presented here are 16 T cell receptor beta chains from one specimen sequenced in a study of blood T cell repertoires in COVID-19. TCRdb's table, derived via immunoSEQ multiplex PCR, lists solely in-frame clones and lacks some. Altogether 77,000 or so clones are present, roughly 83% being singletons, with the ten largest covering approximately 6.9%. The sequenced sample was peripheral blood. All receptors derive from a man younger than 40 with COVID-19, enrolled during active disease.

This clone was counted only a few times. This chain joins TRBV6-1 and TRBJ2-3; 9 positions agree with TRBD2. CDR3 length: 16 amino acids. Germline trimming cut 4 bases from V and 9 bases from J; bases unmatched to any gene: 14. CDR1 MNHNS and CDR2 SASEGT come from the germline V gene. Here the CDR3 reads CASSGVPREGRGTQYF. The CDR3 DNA reads TGTGCCAGCAGTGGAGTCCCGCGGGAGGGCCGAGGAACGCAGTATTTT.

The genes are TRBV27 and TRBJ2-7; D remains ambiguous. There are 16 residues in the CDR3. CDR1 is MNHEY and CDR2 is SMNVEV in the germline V gene (reference sequence). Trimming left V 2 bases short and J 0 bases short, with 14 bases between. The CDR3 sequence is CASSLKFEEISYEQYF. CDR3 bases: TGTGCCAGCAGTTTAAAGTTCGAGGAGATCTCCTACGAGCAGTACTTC.

This clone has a handful of counts. The rearrangement uses TRBV2 and TRBJ1-1; the D gene is possibly TRBD1 (5 bases). V shed 7 bases and J shed 5 bases, with 14 bases lying between them. CDR3 size: 13 residues. Germline V gene data show CDR1 as SNHLY and CDR2 as FYNNEI. Written as DNA, the CDR3 is TGTGCCAGCACGCCCCGACAGTGGACTGAAGCTTTCTTT. This translates into CASTPRQWTEAFF.

As to this clone: Germline and junction disagree at one end, which may indicate a read error. The chain couples TRBV28 to TRBJ1-1; possibly TRBD1 for D (6 bases). Germline CDR1 MDHEN, CDR2 SYDVKM. The CDR3 runs 13 residues. CDR3 coding DNA: TGTGCCAGCAGTTTATTGTGGGACAACTCCCAGGCTTTT. Protein product: CASSLLWDNSQAF.

The gene calls are TRBV14 and TRBJ2-7; 12 bases match TRBD2. Germline lookup yields CDR1 SGHDN and CDR2 FVKESK. J was trimmed by 0 bases and V by 4 bases; bases with no gene match: 7. The CDR3 loop spans 17 amino acids. DNA for the CDR3: TGTGCCAGCAGCCGACCTGGGACTAGCGGGTTCTCCTACGAGCAGTACTTC. Its translation: CASSRPGTSGFSYEQYF.

The chain couples TRBV18 to TRBJ1-2; D is undetermined. There are 16 residues in the CDR3. V was pared by 3 bases and J by 3 bases, with 17 bases between. Germline V gene lookup returns CDR1 KGHSH and CDR2 LQKENI. The CDR3 DNA follows: TGTGCCAGCTCACCGTACTCTCCGAATGAGGACTATGGCTACACCTTC. Residues: CASSPYSPNEDYGYTF.

A few counts support this clone. CDR3 coding DNA: TGTGCCAGCAGACAATCGGGAGACAACGAGCAGTACTTC. Amino acid sequence: CASRQSGDNEQYF. The chain carries TRBV28 and TRBJ2-7; D is perhaps TRBD2 (6 bases). The V and J ends lost 6 bases and 5 bases respectively, with 14 bases between them. Germline CDR1 is MDHEN and CDR2 is SYDVKM. CDR3 length: 13 residues.

The gene calls are TRBV10-3 and TRBJ1-5, with TRBD1 matching over 8 bases. The junction had 8 bases not matched to a gene; V was cut back by 6 bases and J by 4 bases. Germline V CDR1 and CDR2: ENHRY, SYGVKD. CDR3 length equals 15 residues. The chain's CDR3 is CAISEQGAGNQPQHF. DNA for the CDR3: TGTGCCATCAGCGAGCAGGGGGCGGGAAATCAGCCCCAGCATTTT.

The V and J genes are TRBV28 and TRBJ2-7, with 10 nucleotides matching TRBD2. The CDR3 totals 15 residues. The germline CDR1 and CDR2 sequences are MDHEN and SYDVKM. J gave up 8 bases and V 2 bases, and 9 bases lay outside the gene matches. DNA of the CDR3: TGTGCCAGCAGTTTAAGGGCTAGCGGGAGTTCGCAGCAGTACTTC. Translation gives CASSLRASGSSQQYF.

CDR3 bases: TGTGCCAGCAGCTTGTCGGGTATAGATACGCAGTATTTT. It yields the protein CASSLSGIDTQYF. The chain has TRBV5-8 and TRBJ2-3; unclear D gene. Germline V gives CDR1 SGHTS, CDR2 YDEGEE. The V and J ends lost 1 base and 5 bases respectively, with 8 bases between them. The CDR3 is made up of 13 amino acids.

This chain joins TRBV28 and TRBJ1-2; TRBD1 is a possible D gene (5 bases). Germline V gene sequence: CDR1 MDHEN, CDR2 SYDVKM. The V gene lost 4 bases and the J gene lost 5 bases, with 17 bases spanning the gap. The CDR3 covers 15 residues. CDR3 bases: TGTGCCAGCAGTTCTCGGGACTTAGGCCAATATGGCTACACCTTC. Encoded protein: CASSSRDLGQYGYTF.

The chain combines TRBV28 with TRBJ1-6; weak D call: TRBD1 (5 bases). The germline V and J ends were trimmed by 7 bases and 10 bases, with 14 bases remaining between them. The CDR3 length is 13 residues. CDR1 is MDHEN and CDR2 is SYDVKM in the germline V gene. CDR3 loop: CASTDPGDSPLHF. As DNA, the CDR3 is TGTGCCAGCACCGACCCGGGGGACTCACCCCTCCACTTT. Full variable domain (remainder filled in from reference TRBV28 and TRBJ1-6): DVKVTQSSRYLVKRTGEKVFLECVQDMDHENMFWYRQDPGLGLRLIYFSYDVKMKEKGDIPEGYSVSREKKERFSLILESASTNQTSMYLCASTDPGDSPLHFGNGTRLTVT.

This clone appeared once. The chain has TRBV27 and TRBJ1-2, with 7 bases identical to TRBD1. The CDR3 spans 17 residues. V shed 1 base and J 8 bases; nucleotides not matched to a gene: 16. Germline CDR1 reads MNHEY; CDR2 reads SMNVEV (reference sequence). The CDR3 nucleotides are TGTGCCAGCAGTTTATTAGTGGAACAGGGGTCCGTTAGCGGCTACACCTTC. This gives the protein CASSLLVEQGSVSGYTF.

The rearrangement uses TRBV20-1 and TRBJ2-7, with TRBD2 matching 8 bases. The CDR3 has 13 amino acids. Germline CDR1 reads DFQATT; CDR2 reads SNEGSKA (reference sequence). The V gene end was trimmed by 7 bases and the J gene end by 6 bases; junction bases not matched to a gene: 11. CDR3 in amino acids: CSVSTGTSPEQYF. The CDR3 coding sequence is TGCAGTGTTAGTACCGGGACTAGTCCCGAGCAGTACTTC.

This chain connects TRBV28 to TRBJ1-2, with D possibly matching TRBD1 (6 bases). V lost 6 bases and J lost 7, with 15 bases in between. Germline values: CDR1 MDHEN, CDR2 SYDVKM. The CDR3 has 13 residues. The CDR3 DNA is TGTGCCAGCAGCCTTACAGGGTTTGGTGGCTACACCTTC. It translates to CASSLTGFGGYTF.

The J gene is TRBJ2-5, the V gene TRBV30, with 10 bases aligning to TRBD2. Per germline, CDR1 GTSNPN and CDR2 SVGIG (reference sequence). The CDR3 runs 13 residues. With 2 bases clipped from V and 5 bases from J, the junction kept 2 bases outside the gene matches. CDR3 sequence reads: CAWSLAGVETQYF. For the CDR3, the DNA is TGTGCCTGGAGTCTAGCGGGAGTGGAGACCCAGTACTTC. The full variable domain, in which reference TRBV30 and TRBJ2-5 provide the parts outside the CDR3, is SQTIHQWPATLVQPVGSPLSLECTVEGTSNPNLYWYRQAAGRGLQLLFYSVGIGQISSEVPQNLSASRPQDRQFILSSKKLLLSDSGFYLCAWSLAGVETQYFGPGTRLLVL.